This paragraph reports one T cell receptor (beta chain). Its antigen is not yet known. No clone much larger than this one lies a single base away; base qualities are absent. Set within a cohort of healthcare workers in London, UK, this nested case-control study involved weekly PCR testing of nasopharyngeal swabs along with blood sampling. Healthcare workers were enrolled in the week of the UK lockdown, from 23 to 31 March 2020, and were followed every week for up to roughly 15 weeks. The data belong to a study of early T cells in non-severe SARS-CoV-2 infection (dated by TCRdb to the early 2020s). Regarding the research as a whole: Because TCR sequencing was done on bulk RNA from unsorted whole blood, the alpha and beta chains could not be paired.

Library method: 5' RACE. Sequenced on a NextSeq 500. The TCR library protocol attached unique molecular identifiers to individual cDNA molecules to correct for sequencing error and PCR bias. TCR alpha and beta chains were both sequenced, and the abundances of alpha and beta sequences in each sample were closely correlated with each other. Regarding the original processing steps: Decombinator V4 was used to perform V gene, J gene and CDR3 annotation of TCR sequences. TCRs were defined as expanded if a significant change between any two time points was detected under a Poisson model with p below 0.0001. Abundances of TCRs were expressed as counts per million after normalisation to the total number of TCRs sequenced in each sample. TRAV1-2 paired with TRAJ12, TRAJ20 or TRAJ33 defined MAIT TCRs, while TRAV10 paired with TRAJ18 defined iNKT TCRs. VDJdb, accessed 1 November 2021, was searched for CMV, EBV and SARS-CoV-2 annotated TCRs, excluding TCRs annotated for multiple antigens. TCRdb trimmed the raw reads at Q25, called clones with MiXCR and kept productive beta chains. Rows are unified per CDR3 protein, each entry keeping the most common DNA and genes. TCRdb's processing, not the authors' own work, is the source of the V and J calls. The table for this sample lists around 40,000 distinct CDR3 sequences; about 6% of them were counted only once. About 5% of the sample goes to the ten largest clones.

Study-wide conclusions, independent of this receptor: VDJdb matching was skewed toward anti-spike CD8 responses and likely underestimated virus-specific expansions, missing private and CD4 specificities.

Including cysteine and phenylalanine, the CDR3 has 18 amino acids. The read is trimmed to its CDR3 DNA, 54 bases read in frame from base 1. As encoded in the germline V gene (reference sequence), CDR1 is MNHNY while CDR2 is SVGAGI. Trimming takes 8 bases off V and 0 bases off J; junction bases not matched to a gene: 8. The source is an adult who was a healthcare worker with PCR-confirmed SARS-CoV-2 infection or an uninfected control (not recorded which). This chain joins TRBV6-6 to TRBJ2-3, and 16 junction bases match TRBD2. Input material: whole blood. The bases are TGTGCCAGCCGCAAGGGACTAGCGGGAGGGTATAGCACAGATACGCAGTATTTT. The encoded protein is CASRKGLAGGYSTDTQYF.